The entry below describes one TCR beta chain. The data were taken from a study of T cell responses to AZD1222 COVID-19 vaccine. The CDR3 covers 14 residues. Germline-derived CDR1 and CDR2 are LGHDT and YNNKEL (reference sequence). Trimming removed 4 bases at V and 7 bases at J, with 16 bases between. TCRdb keeps only in-frame clones here, not all; method: immunoSEQ multiplex PCR. In the table there are around 110,000 clones, around nine tenths of which are singletons. The sample in question was peripheral blood, obtained 28 days after the second AZD1222 dose. This TCR was recovered from an adult who received the AZD1222 COVID-19 vaccine. The chain combines TRBV3-1 (or the pseudogene TRBV3-2) with TRBJ1-2, with a weak D call TRBD1 (5 bases). The DNA for the CDR3 is TGTGCCAGCAGCCTCAAGGGGTCGGCGACTGGCTACACCTTC. The encoded protein is CASSLKGSATGYTF.